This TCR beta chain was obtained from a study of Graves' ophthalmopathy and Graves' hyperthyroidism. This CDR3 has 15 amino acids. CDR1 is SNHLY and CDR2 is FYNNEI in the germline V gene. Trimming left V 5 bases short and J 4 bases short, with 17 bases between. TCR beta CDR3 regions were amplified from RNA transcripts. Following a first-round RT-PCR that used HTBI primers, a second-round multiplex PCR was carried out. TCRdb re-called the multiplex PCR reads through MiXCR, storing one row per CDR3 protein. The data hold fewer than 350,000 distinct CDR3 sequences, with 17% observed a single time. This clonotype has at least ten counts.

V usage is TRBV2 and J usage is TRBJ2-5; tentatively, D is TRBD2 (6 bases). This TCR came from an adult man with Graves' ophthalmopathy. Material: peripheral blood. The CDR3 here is CASSTGGTSRETQYF. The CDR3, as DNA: TGTGCCAGCAGTACCGGCGGGACGAGTAGAGAGACCCAGTACTTC.